The entry below describes one TCR beta chain. The data belong to a study of T cell changes during pregnancy in multiple sclerosis. V was clipped by 4 bases and J by 3 bases; unmatched bases: 8. CDR3 length: 15 residues. The germline CDR1 and CDR2 sequences are SGHRS and YFSETQ. Method: immunoSEQ multiplex PCR; TCRdb's copy keeps in-frame clones and lacks some. The sample records 20,000 to 25,000 clones, roughly 86% being singletons. This sequence joins TRBV5-1 and TRBJ2-7; the match to TRBD2 covers 9 bases. Source: CD8+ T cells from peripheral blood mononuclear cells, taken in the first trimester of pregnancy. The source of this sequence is a female donor in good health, enrolled as a control in a pregnancy study. This CDR3 is CASSPRGSGGYEQYF. The CDR3 DNA is TGCGCCAGCAGCCCCAGGGGTAGCGGGGGCTACGAGCAGTACTTC.